This is a list of T cell receptor beta chains from one sample in a study of PD-L1 blockade in urothelial cancer. Libraries were prepared by immunoSEQ multiplex PCR; TCRdb keeps only in-frame clonotypes and omits some of them. The sample lists tens of thousands of clones, around four fifths occurring once. Source: PBMCs, taken around atezolizumab (anti-PD-L1) treatment. These receptors were obtained from a man at least 80 years old with urothelial cancer. Both conserved end residues are part of each CDR3. A D gene is named only where the DNA matches it firmly. Rows may omit the clone size; those that give it use once, few, many or a size class.

>TRBD1|few|TRBJ1-1|15|TRBV19
CASSMSDRLNTEAFF
TGTGCCAGTAGTATGTCGGACAGGTTGAACACTGAAGCTTTCTTT
>-|-|TRBJ2-7|13|TRBV10-1
CASSGGKSYEQYF
TGCGCCAGCAGTGGCGGAAAATCCTACGAGCAGTACTTC
>TRBD1|once|TRBJ1-2|15|TRBV14
CASSQLRTGGGGYTF
TGTGCCAGCAGCCAGCTTCGTACAGGGGGAGGCGGCTACACCTTC
>TRBD2|few|TRBJ2-1|18|TRBV2
CASKFFGTSGSSYNEQFF
TGTGCCAGCAAATTCTTCGGGACTAGCGGGAGCTCCTACAATGAGCAGTTCTTC
>TRBD1|-|TRBJ1-2|16|TRBV28
CASSLLGQGANYGYTF
TGTGCCAGCAGTTTATTAGGCCAGGGGGCAAACTATGGCTACACCTTC
>-|-|TRBJ2-1|12|TRBV9
CASSVGGVEQFF
TGTGCCAGCAGCGTAGGGGGCGTTGAGCAGTTCTTC
>-|-|TRBJ2-6|16|TRBV2
CASRQEYGDGANVLTF
TGTGCCAGCAGGCAAGAGTACGGGGATGGGGCCAACGTCCTGACTTTC
>-|-|TRBJ1-2|15|TRBV18
CASSPTVLAEGGYTF
TGTGCCAGCTCCCCTACTGTCCTAGCCGAAGGAGGCTACACCTTC
>TRBD2|-|TRBJ2-1|13|TRBV11-2
CASSSLARNEQFF
TGTGCCAGCAGCTCACTAGCGCGGAATGAGCAGTTCTTC
>-|-|TRBJ2-7|14|TRBV5-1
CASSLSSGPYEQYF
TGCGCCAGCAGCTTGTCGTCAGGTCCCTACGAGCAGTACTTC
>-|-|TRBJ1-4|12|TRBV6-6
CASSSSVEKLFF
TGTGCCAGCAGTTCATCGGTTGAAAAACTGTTTTTT
>-|few|TRBJ1-1|17|TRBV11-2
CASSLSLRGGDHTEAFF
TGTGCCAGCAGCTTATCGCTTCGGGGAGGGGACCACACTGAAGCTTTCTTT
>TRBD2|-|TRBJ2-3|15|TRBV12-5
CASGPASGPTDTQYF
TGTGCTAGTGGTCCGGCTAGCGGACCTACAGATACGCAGTATTTT
>TRBD1|-|TRBJ2-7|12|TRBV10-3
CAISEDRGEQYF
TGTGCCATCAGTGAGGACAGGGGTGAGCAGTACTTC
>-|-|TRBJ2-2|16|TRBV7-8
CASSLMRTVNTGELFF
TGTGCCAGCAGCTTAATGCGGACAGTTAACACCGGGGAGCTGTTTTTT
>-|-|TRBJ2-7|13|TRBV18
CASGGRQAYEQYF
TGTGCCAGCGGAGGACGCCAAGCCTACGAGCAGTACTTC
>TRBD2|once|TRBJ2-1|16|TRBV5-1
CASSPLAGGFYNEQFF
TGCGCCAGCAGCCCCTTAGCGGGAGGGTTCTACAATGAGCAGTTCTTC
>-|few|TRBJ1-1|12|TRBV29-1
CSVASWRDEAFF
TGCAGCGTTGCGTCCTGGAGGGATGAAGCTTTCTTT
>TRBD2|once|TRBJ2-1|15|TRBV7-2
CASSPSGRPYNEQFF
TGTGCCAGCAGTCCTAGCGGGAGGCCCTACAATGAGCAGTTCTTC
>-|-|TRBJ2-2|15|TRBV10-3
CAISGEISNTGELFF
TGTGCCATCAGTGGCGAGATTTCGAACACCGGGGAGCTGTTTTTT
>-|-|TRBJ1-1|11|TRBV10-3
CAIKAGTEAFF
TGTGCCATCAAAGCGGGCACTGAAGCTTTCTTT
>-|-|TRBJ2-2|12|TRBV11-3
CASSQNTGELFF
TGTGCCAGCAGCCAGAACACCGGGGAGCTGTTTTTT
>-|once|TRBJ1-5|14|TRBV28
CASVTSSGNQPQHF
TGTGCCAGCGTCACCTCCTCAGGTAATCAGCCCCAGCATTTT
>TRBD2|-|TRBJ2-1|16|TRBV12-5
CASGLVTSAERNEQFF
TGTGCTAGTGGTTTGGTTACTAGCGCGGAACGCAATGAGCAGTTCTTC
>-|-|TRBJ1-2|12|TRBV25-1
CASSEFSYGYTF
TGTGCCAGCAGTGAATTCAGCTATGGCTACACCTTC
>TRBD2|-|TRBJ2-1|15|TRBV7-2
CASRPGTSGSHEQFF
TGTGCCAGCAGACCCGGGACTAGCGGTTCCCATGAGCAGTTCTTC
>TRBD1|few|TRBJ2-5|15|TRBV25-1
CAISGQGAKGETQYF
TGTGCCATCTCCGGACAGGGGGCGAAAGGGGAGACCCAGTACTTC
>TRBD1|-|TRBJ1-5|15|TRBV7-2
CASSLGDRGDQPQHF
TGTGCCAGCAGCTTAGGTGACAGGGGTGATCAGCCCCAGCATTTT
>TRBD1|once|TRBJ2-5|13|TRBV7-7
CASSSNRGETQYF
TGTGCCAGCAGCTCTAACAGGGGGGAGACCCAGTACTTC